This T cell receptor beta chain was found in a study of human T cells and chemical hapten exposure. In the study overall: Patients were mainly female, each with alopecia areata, totalis or universalis.

Per the original methods: With a range of about 23,224 to 750,000, the median per sample was roughly 97,000 TCRs. A single record per CDR3 protein comes from TCRdb applying MiXCR to the RACE reads. The V and J calls were not made by the authors but by TCRdb's processing. Of about 350,000 distinct CDR3 sequences listed, about 5% are singletons. Noted time point: pre-sensitization, week 0. Regarding treatment: therapeutic diphenylcyclopropenone sensitization with weekly scalp DPC. The CDR3 runs 15 residues. V trimming: 2 bases; J trimming: 0 bases; junction bases outside the gene matches: 4. Germline-derived CDR1 and CDR2 are SGHVS and FNYEAQ. This clonotype came up a few times.

The sample here was whole blood, taken in connection with sensitization to the hapten diphenylcyclopropenone (DPC). The TCR sequence derives from a woman under 30 with alopecia areata. Some clones in this sample may be carry-over from other donors' samples. The chain joins TRBV7-6 to TRBJ2-7; 7 positions match TRBD2. The chain's CDR3 is CASSLSTSYSYEQYF. The CDR3 DNA follows: TGTGCCAGCAGCTTATCGACTAGCTACTCCTACGAGCAGTACTTC.